A selection of T cell receptor beta chains follows, all from one sample in a study of blood T cell repertoires in COVID-19. Repertoires were generated with immunoSEQ multiplex PCR, while TCRdb's copy carries only in-frame clones and drops some. The sample shows 50,000 to 60,000 clones, 90% of them seen only once. The material sequenced was peripheral blood. The receptors here all came from a man aged 35 to 55 with acute or convalescent COVID-19. The CDR3 runs from the conserved cysteine through the conserved F or W. D genes are given only for firm matches. Expanded clones get a size class; other rows say once, few or many, or leave the size out.

size: .
V: TRBV6-5
J: TRBJ1-5
D: .
DNA: TGTGCCACCGGGGAGGGGGACAAATATCAGCCCCAGCATTTT
CDR3: CATGEGDKYQPQHF

size: .
V: TRBV11-2
J: TRBJ2-7
D: .
DNA: TGTGCCAGCAGTCCCCTAGCCCAATTGACCCCTCTCGAGCAGTACTTC
CDR3: CASSPLAQLTPLEQYF

size: .
V: TRBV27
J: TRBJ1-2
D: .
DNA: TGTGCCAGCAGTTTTCCCGGGAGTAGAGGCTACACCTTC
CDR3: CASSFPGSRGYTF

size: .
V: TRBV19
J: TRBJ2-2
D: .
DNA: TGTGCCAGTAGTATTCGGCCGGGAACCGGGGAGCTGTTTTTT
CDR3: CASSIRPGTGELFF

size: .
V: TRBV15
J: TRBJ2-1
D: .
DNA: TGTGCCACCAGCAGAAGTTTGGGCGATGAGCAGTTCTTC
CDR3: CATSRSLGDEQFF

size: .
V: TRBV5-6
J: TRBJ2-3
D: TRBD2
DNA: TGTGCCAGCAGCTCTTTGGGACTAGCGGGCGGCGGAAACACAGATACGCAGTATTTT
CDR3: CASSSLGLAGGGNTDTQYF

size: once
V: TRBV27
J: TRBJ2-7
D: TRBD2
DNA: TGTGCCAGCAGTTTATCGGCTAGCGGGATCTCCGAGCAGTACTTC
CDR3: CASSLSASGISEQYF

size: .
V: TRBV5-1
J: TRBJ2-1
D: .
DNA: TGCGCCAGCAGCTTGGCCGAAAGGACATTCTACAATGAGCAGTTCTTC
CDR3: CASSLAERTFYNEQFF

size: .
V: TRBV5-4
J: TRBJ2-1
D: .
DNA: TGTGCCAGCAGCTTGGGGGCGGGGTTCTACAATGAGCAGTTCTTC
CDR3: CASSLGAGFYNEQFF

size: .
V: TRBV7-3
J: TRBJ2-1
D: .
DNA: TGTGCCAGCAGCTTAGACGGGAGCTCCTACAATGAGCAGTTCTTC
CDR3: CASSLDGSSYNEQFF

size: .
V: TRBV29-1
J: TRBJ1-1
D: .
DNA: TGCAGCCCGGACTGGGTCGGAAGGGGAAAAAACACTGAAGCTTTCTTT
CDR3: CSPDWVGRGKNTEAFF

size: .
V: TRBV7-8
J: TRBJ2-1
D: .
DNA: TGTGCCAGCAGCTTAGGGGAGCGGGTTGGCTCCTACAATGAGCAGTTCTTC
CDR3: CASSLGERVGSYNEQFF

size: .
V: TRBV7-9
J: TRBJ2-1
D: TRBD2
DNA: TGTGCCAGCAGGCCAGGGACTAGCGGGAGTAGTACAGCGTATGAGCAGTTCTTC
CDR3: CASRPGTSGSSTAYEQFF

size: .
V: TRBV6-2/TRBV6-3
J: TRBJ2-5
D: TRBD1
DNA: TGTGCCAGCAGTAGAGCCCCGGGACAGGGGAAAGTCCCCATTAACTTC
CDR3: CASSRAPGQGKVPINF

size: once
V: TRBV5-1
J: TRBJ1-2
D: TRBD1
DNA: TGCGCCAGCAGCGGCGGGACAGCGGACAATGGCTACACCTTC
CDR3: CASSGGTADNGYTF

size: .
V: TRBV27
J: TRBJ2-1
D: .
DNA: TGTGCCAGCAGTTTGTACGACTTGTACAATGAGCAGTTCTTC
CDR3: CASSLYDLYNEQFF

size: .
V: TRBV9
J: TRBJ2-3
D: .
DNA: TGTGCCAGCAGCGTAGGTAGCGGAGGCACAGATACGCAGTATTTT
CDR3: CASSVGSGGTDTQYF

size: .
V: TRBV7-2
J: TRBJ2-7
D: .
DNA: TGTGCCAGCAGCCCACTTGTGCGGACCTACGAGCAGTACTTC
CDR3: CASSPLVRTYEQYF

size: .
V: TRBV7-3
J: TRBJ2-3
D: TRBD2
DNA: TGTGCCAGCAGCTTAGGACTAGCGGCCGGCACAGATACGCAGTATTTT
CDR3: CASSLGLAAGTDTQYF

size: few
V: TRBV29-1
J: TRBJ1-3
D: TRBD1
DNA: TGCAGCGGCGGGACAGGCTCTGGAAACACCATATATTTT
CDR3: CSGGTGSGNTIYF

size: .
V: TRBV5-1
J: TRBJ2-1
D: .
DNA: TGCGCCAGCAGCCCGCGGCAGCGGGCAGCCTACAATGAGCAGTTCTTC
CDR3: CASSPRQRAAYNEQFF

size: .
V: TRBV6-5
J: TRBJ2-7
D: TRBD1
DNA: TGTGCCAGCACTGGACAGGTTACCTACGAGCAGTACTTC
CDR3: CASTGQVTYEQYF

size: .
V: TRBV5-1
J: TRBJ2-5
D: .
DNA: TGCGCCAGCAGCTTGAGCTGGGGGCTCGGGGAGACCCAGTACTTC
CDR3: CASSLSWGLGETQYF

size: .
V: TRBV12-3/TRBV12-4
J: TRBJ2-7
D: TRBD1
DNA: TGTGCCGACTCCACAGGGGGCAACGAGCAGTACTTC
CDR3: CADSTGGNEQYF

size: .
V: TRBV15
J: TRBJ1-3
D: .
DNA: TGTGCCACCAGCAGAGATCCCCTCCGAAGACAGATTGCGGGAAACACCATATATTTT
CDR3: CATSRDPLRRQIAGNTIYF

size: once
V: TRBV5-8
J: TRBJ1-4
D: TRBD1
DNA: TGTGCCAGCAGCGCGGACAGGGGGCGCAATGAAAAACTGTTTTTT
CDR3: CASSADRGRNEKLFF

size: .
V: TRBV11-3
J: TRBJ2-5
D: TRBD1
DNA: TGTGCCAGCAGCCCTCTCCCCGGACAGGAAGAGACCCAGTACTTC
CDR3: CASSPLPGQEETQYF

size: .
V: TRBV27
J: TRBJ1-2
D: TRBD1
DNA: TGTGCCAGCAGTGATTACGACAGGGGGGTGTATGGCTACACCTTC
CDR3: CASSDYDRGVYGYTF

size: .
V: TRBV9
J: TRBJ2-5
D: TRBD2
DNA: TGTGCCAGCAGCCCCCTCCCGTCCGCGGGGGGGAGGGCCCAGTACTTC
CDR3: CASSPLPSAGGRAQYF

size: .
V: TRBV30
J: TRBJ1-2
D: .
DNA: TGTGCCTGGAGTGTAAGGTTCGGCCAGGGAGGCGGCTATGGCTACACCTTC
CDR3: CAWSVRFGQGGGYGYTF

size: .
V: TRBV7-2
J: TRBJ1-2
D: .
DNA: TGTGCCAGCAGCCCCAGGGGTTCCTATGGCTACACCTTC
CDR3: CASSPRGSYGYTF

size: .
V: TRBV5-4
J: TRBJ2-1
D: .
DNA: TGTGCCAGCAGCTTACAGGGCAATGAGCAGTTCTTC
CDR3: CASSLQGNEQFF

size: .
V: TRBV7-8
J: TRBJ1-6
D: .
DNA: TGTGCCAGCAGCTTAAGACGGCAGGGAAGGGATTCACCCCTCCACTTT
CDR3: CASSLRRQGRDSPLHF

size: .
V: TRBV18
J: TRBJ2-7
D: .
DNA: TGTGCCAGCTCACCAATAAGGCAGGGTAGGTACGAGCAGTACTTC
CDR3: CASSPIRQGRYEQYF

size: .
V: TRBV9
J: TRBJ2-1
D: TRBD2
DNA: TGTGCCAGCAGCCCGGCGGGGCGGGAGAGGAATGAGCAGTTCTTC
CDR3: CASSPAGRERNEQFF

size: .
V: TRBV19
J: TRBJ1-5
D: TRBD1
DNA: TGTGCCAGTGGAATGACAGGGGGGGGCAATCAGCCCCAGCATTTT
CDR3: CASGMTGGGNQPQHF

size: .
V: TRBV29-1
J: TRBJ2-7
D: TRBD1
DNA: TGCAGCGTTGAAGGGACAGGGAACCACGAGCAGTACTTC
CDR3: CSVEGTGNHEQYF

size: .
V: TRBV6-5
J: TRBJ1-2
D: TRBD1
DNA: TGTGCCAGCAGCTCCGGACAGGGCTATGGCTACACCTTC
CDR3: CASSSGQGYGYTF

size: once
V: TRBV7-2
J: TRBJ2-6
D: TRBD1
DNA: TGTGCCAGCAGCCGGGACAGGGGATCTGGGGCCAACGTCCTGACTTTC
CDR3: CASSRDRGSGANVLTF

size: .
V: TRBV5-1
J: TRBJ2-7
D: TRBD1
DNA: TGCGCCAGCAGCTTGGCACCGACAGGGACCTACGAGCAGTACTTC
CDR3: CASSLAPTGTYEQYF

size: .
V: TRBV18
J: TRBJ2-2
D: .
DNA: TGTGCCAGCTCACCGGGGACTCTTAACACCGGGGAGCTGTTTTTT
CDR3: CASSPGTLNTGELFF

size: .
V: TRBV27
J: TRBJ1-5
D: TRBD1
DNA: TGTGCCAGCAGTTCTCAGGGGGATAAGGGAAATCAGCCCCAGCATTTT
CDR3: CASSSQGDKGNQPQHF

size: .
V: TRBV6-5
J: TRBJ1-1
D: .
DNA: TGTGCCAGCAGATCCTCGGGTCGCACTGAAGCTTTCTTT
CDR3: CASRSSGRTEAFF

size: .
V: TRBV19
J: TRBJ2-2
D: TRBD2
DNA: TGTGCCAGTGGGGCTAGCGGGAGTAGGGGCGGGGAGCTGTTTTTT
CDR3: CASGASGSRGGELFF

size: .
V: TRBV7-8
J: TRBJ1-5
D: .
DNA: TGTGCCAGCAGCCTAGGGGACAATGGTGGCAATCAGCCCCAGCATTTT
CDR3: CASSLGDNGGNQPQHF

size: .
V: TRBV19
J: TRBJ2-4
D: .
DNA: TGTGCCAGTAGTATGGCCGGGAGAGGTAACATTCAGTACTTC
CDR3: CASSMAGRGNIQYF

size: .
V: TRBV18
J: TRBJ1-2
D: .
DNA: TGTGCCAGCTCCCCCGGGACATCTAACTATGGCTACACCTTC
CDR3: CASSPGTSNYGYTF

size: .
V: TRBV27
J: TRBJ2-2
D: .
DNA: TGTGCCAGCAGGGGGCTCCCCCCCGGGGAGCTGTTTTTT
CDR3: CASRGLPPGELFF

size: .
V: TRBV3-1/TRBV3-2
J: TRBJ2-4
D: .
DNA: TGTGCCAGCAGCTCCAGGGACACCACCAAAAACATTCAGTACTTC
CDR3: CASSSRDTTKNIQYF